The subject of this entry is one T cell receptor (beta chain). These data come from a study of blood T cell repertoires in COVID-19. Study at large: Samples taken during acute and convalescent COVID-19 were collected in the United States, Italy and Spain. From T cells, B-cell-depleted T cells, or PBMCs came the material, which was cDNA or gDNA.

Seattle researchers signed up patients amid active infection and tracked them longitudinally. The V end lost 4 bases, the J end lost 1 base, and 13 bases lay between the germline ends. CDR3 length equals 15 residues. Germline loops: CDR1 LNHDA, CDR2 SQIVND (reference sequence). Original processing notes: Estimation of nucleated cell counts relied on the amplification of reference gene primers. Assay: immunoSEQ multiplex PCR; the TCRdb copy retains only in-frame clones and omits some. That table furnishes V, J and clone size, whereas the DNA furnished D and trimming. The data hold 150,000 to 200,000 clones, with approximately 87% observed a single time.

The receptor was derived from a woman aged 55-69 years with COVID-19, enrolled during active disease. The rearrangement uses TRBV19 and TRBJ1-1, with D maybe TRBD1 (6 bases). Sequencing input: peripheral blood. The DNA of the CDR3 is TGTGCCAGTAGTAGGTCCGGGGGGCAGAACACTGAAGCTTTCTTT. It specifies CASSRSGGQNTEAFF.